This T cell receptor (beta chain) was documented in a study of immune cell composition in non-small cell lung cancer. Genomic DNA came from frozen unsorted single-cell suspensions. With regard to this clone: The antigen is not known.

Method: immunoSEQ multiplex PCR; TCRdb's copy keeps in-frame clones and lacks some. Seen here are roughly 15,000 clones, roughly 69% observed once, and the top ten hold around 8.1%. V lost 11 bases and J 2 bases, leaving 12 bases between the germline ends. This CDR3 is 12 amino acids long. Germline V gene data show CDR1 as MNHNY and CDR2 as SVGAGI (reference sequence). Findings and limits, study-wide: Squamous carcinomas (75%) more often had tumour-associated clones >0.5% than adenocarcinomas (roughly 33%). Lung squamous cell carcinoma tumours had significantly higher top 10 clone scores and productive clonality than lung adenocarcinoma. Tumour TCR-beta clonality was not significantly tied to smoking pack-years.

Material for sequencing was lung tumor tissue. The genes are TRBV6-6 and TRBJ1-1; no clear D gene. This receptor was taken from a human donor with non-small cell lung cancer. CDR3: CAVASRNTEAFF. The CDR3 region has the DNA TGTGCCGTAGCTAGCCGTAACACTGAAGCTTTCTTT.